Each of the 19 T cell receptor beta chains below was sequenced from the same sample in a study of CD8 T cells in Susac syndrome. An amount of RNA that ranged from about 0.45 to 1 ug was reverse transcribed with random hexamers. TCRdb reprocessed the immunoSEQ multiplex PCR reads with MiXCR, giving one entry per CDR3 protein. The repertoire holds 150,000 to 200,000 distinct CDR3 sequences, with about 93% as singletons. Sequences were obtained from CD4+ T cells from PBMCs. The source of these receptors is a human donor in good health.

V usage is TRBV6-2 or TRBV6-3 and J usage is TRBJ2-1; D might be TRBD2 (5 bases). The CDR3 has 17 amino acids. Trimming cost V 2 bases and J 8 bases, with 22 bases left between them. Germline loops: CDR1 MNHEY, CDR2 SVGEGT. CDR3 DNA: TGTGCCAGCAGTTACGATCCGGACCGCCCGCGCGGGTATGAGCAGTTCTTC. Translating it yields CASSYDPDRPRGYEQFF.

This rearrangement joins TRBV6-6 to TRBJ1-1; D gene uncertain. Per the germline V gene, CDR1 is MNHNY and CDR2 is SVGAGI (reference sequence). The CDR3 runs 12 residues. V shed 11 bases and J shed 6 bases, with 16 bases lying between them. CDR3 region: CAGLRGEAEAFF. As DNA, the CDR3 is TGTGCCGGGTTACGCGGGGAGGCTGAAGCTTTCTTT.

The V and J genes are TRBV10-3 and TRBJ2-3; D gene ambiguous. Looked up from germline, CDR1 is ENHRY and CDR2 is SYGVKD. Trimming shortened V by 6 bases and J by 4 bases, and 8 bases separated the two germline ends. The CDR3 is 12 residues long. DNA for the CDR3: TGTGCCATCAGCTTGAAGCCAGATACGCAGTATTTT. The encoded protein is CAISLKPDTQYF.

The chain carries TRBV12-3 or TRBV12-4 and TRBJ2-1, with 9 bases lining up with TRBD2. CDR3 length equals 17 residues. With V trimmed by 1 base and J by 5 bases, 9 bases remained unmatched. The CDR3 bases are TGTGCCAGCAGTTTAGACTTGGGCCTAGCGGGGCACAATGAGCAGTTCTTC. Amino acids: CASSLDLGLAGHNEQFF.

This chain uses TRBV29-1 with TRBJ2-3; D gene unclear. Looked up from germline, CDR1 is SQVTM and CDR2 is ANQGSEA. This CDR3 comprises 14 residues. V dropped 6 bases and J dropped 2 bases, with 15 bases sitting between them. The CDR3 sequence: CSVLSRDLTDTQYF. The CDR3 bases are TGCAGCGTCCTCTCCAGAGATCTCACAGATACGCAGTATTTT.

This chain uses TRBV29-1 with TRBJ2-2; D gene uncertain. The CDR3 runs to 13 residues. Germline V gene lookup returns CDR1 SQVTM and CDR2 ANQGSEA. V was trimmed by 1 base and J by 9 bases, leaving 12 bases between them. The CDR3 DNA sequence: TGCAGCGTTGAAGCGTCAGTCCGTAGGGAGCTGTTTTTT. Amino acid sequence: CSVEASVRRELFF.

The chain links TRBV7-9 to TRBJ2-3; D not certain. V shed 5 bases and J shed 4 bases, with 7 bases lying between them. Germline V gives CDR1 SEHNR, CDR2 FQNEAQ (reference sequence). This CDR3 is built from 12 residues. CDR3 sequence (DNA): TGTGCCAGCAGCGCCGTCCCAGATACGCAGTATTTT. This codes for CASSAVPDTQYF.

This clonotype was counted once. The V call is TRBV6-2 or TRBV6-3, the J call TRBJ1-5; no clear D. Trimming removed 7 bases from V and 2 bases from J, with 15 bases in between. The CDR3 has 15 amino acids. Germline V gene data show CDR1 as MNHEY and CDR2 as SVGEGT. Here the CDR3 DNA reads TGTGCCAGCACCCAATCGGGTAGGGGCAATCAGCCCCAGCATTTT. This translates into CASTQSGRGNQPQHF.

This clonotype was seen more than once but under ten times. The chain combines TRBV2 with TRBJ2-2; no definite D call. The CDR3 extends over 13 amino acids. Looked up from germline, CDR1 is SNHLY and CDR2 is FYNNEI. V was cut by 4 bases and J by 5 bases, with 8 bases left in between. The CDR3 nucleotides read TGTGCCAGCAGTGGTCAAAGAACCGGGGAGCTGTTTTTT. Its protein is CASSGQRTGELFF.

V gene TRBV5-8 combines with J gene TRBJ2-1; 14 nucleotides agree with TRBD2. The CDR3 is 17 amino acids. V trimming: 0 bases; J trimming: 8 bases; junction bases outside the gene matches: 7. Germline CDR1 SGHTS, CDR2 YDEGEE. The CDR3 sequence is CASSLGTSGGTWDEQFF. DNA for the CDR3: TGTGCCAGCAGCTTGGGGACTAGCGGGGGGACCTGGGATGAGCAGTTCTTC. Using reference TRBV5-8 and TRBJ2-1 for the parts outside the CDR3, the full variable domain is EAGVTQSPTHLIKTRGQQATLRCSPISGHTSVYWYQQALGLGLQFLLWYDEGEERNRGNFPPRFSGRQFPNYSSELNVNALELEDSALYLCASSLGTSGGTWDEQFFGPGTRLTVL.

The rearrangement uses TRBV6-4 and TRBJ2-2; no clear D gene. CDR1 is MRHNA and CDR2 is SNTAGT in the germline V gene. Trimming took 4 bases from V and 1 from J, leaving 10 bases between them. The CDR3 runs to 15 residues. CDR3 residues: CASSAGVLNTGELFF. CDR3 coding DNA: TGTGCCAGCAGTGCAGGTGTCCTGAACACCGGGGAGCTGTTTTTT.

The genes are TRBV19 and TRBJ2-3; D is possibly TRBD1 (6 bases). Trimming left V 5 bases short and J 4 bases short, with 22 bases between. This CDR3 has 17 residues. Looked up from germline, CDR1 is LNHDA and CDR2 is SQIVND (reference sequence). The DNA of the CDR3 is TGTGCCAGTAGTCTACCGTCCGGACAGATTGCGCCAGATACGCAGTATTTT. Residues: CASSLPSGQIAPDTQYF. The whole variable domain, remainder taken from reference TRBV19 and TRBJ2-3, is DGGITQSPKYLFRKEGQNVTLSCEQNLNHDAMYWYRQDPGQGLRLIYYSQIVNDFQKGDIAEGYSVSREKKESFPLTVTSAQKNPTAFYLCASSLPSGQIAPDTQYFGPGTRLTVL.

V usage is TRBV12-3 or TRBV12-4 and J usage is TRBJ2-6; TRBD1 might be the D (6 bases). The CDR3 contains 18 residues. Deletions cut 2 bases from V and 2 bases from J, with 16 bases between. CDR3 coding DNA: TGTGCCAGCAGTTTAAGGCCCGCAGGGGAAGCTGGGGCCAACGTCCTGACTTTC. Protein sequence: CASSLRPAGEAGANVLTF.

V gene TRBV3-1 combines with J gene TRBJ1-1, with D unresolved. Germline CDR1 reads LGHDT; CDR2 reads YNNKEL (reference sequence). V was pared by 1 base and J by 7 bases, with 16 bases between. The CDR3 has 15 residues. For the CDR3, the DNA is TGTGCCAGCAGCCAAGGCCCGCCCAGGACCTATGAAGCTTTCTTT. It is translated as CASSQGPPRTYEAFF.

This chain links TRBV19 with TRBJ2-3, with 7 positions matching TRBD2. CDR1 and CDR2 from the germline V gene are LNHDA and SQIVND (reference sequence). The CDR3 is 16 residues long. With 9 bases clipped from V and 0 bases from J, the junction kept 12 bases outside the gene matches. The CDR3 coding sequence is TGTGCCAGCACCGAGCGGGGCGGGCATAGCACAGATACGCAGTATTTT. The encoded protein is CASTERGGHSTDTQYF.

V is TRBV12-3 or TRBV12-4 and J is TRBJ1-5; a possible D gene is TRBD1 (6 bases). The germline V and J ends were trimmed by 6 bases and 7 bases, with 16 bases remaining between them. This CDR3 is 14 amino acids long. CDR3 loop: CASSLGGGYQPQHF. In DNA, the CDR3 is TGTGCCAGCAGCCTAGGGGGAGGGTACCAGCCCCAGCATTTT.

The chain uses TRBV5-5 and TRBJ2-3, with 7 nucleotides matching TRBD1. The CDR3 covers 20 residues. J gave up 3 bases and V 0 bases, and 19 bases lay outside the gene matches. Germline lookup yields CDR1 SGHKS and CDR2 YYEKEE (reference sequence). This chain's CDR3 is CASSLDQGGASSRRTDTQYF. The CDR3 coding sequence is TGTGCCAGCAGCTTGGACCAAGGGGGCGCTTCTAGCCGGAGGACAGATACGCAGTATTTT.

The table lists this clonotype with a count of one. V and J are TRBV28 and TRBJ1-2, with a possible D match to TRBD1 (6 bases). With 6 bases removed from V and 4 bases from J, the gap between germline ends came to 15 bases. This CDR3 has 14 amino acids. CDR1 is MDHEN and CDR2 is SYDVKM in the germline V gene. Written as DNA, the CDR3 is TGTGCCAGCAGGTCTACAGGGCGAGTCTATGGCTACACCTTC. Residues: CASRSTGRVYGYTF.

The CDR3 DNA reads TGTGCCAGTAGTTCACGACAGGGGGTCTATAGCAATCAGCCCCAGCATTTT. Its translation: CASSSRQGVYSNQPQHF. The genes are TRBV19 and TRBJ1-5, with 9 bases fitting TRBD1. The V gene's germline CDR1 is LNHDA and CDR2 SQIVND (reference sequence). V lost 5 bases and J lost 0; bases outside the gene matches: 8. The CDR3 length is 17 residues.